This entry lists 28 T cell receptor beta chains sequenced from one sample in a study of tumor-infiltrating lymphocytes in primary liver carcinoma. Taking about 19-32 mg of unsorted bulk tissue, the authors co-extracted RNA and DNA. A constant-region primer served to make TCR beta cDNA from about 0.45 ug total RNA. It was through three nested multiplex PCR rounds of slightly modified ARM-PCR that TCR beta libraries arose. TRBV1-TRBV30 forward primers and a C-beta reverse primer were used in the first two PCR rounds, which each ran for 9 to 10 cycles. TCRdb analysed the multiplex PCR reads with MiXCR anew, one entry per CDR3 protein. Among nearly 50,000 distinct CDR3 sequences, over 70% were seen once, and the ten largest hold roughly 24%. The sample was liver tumor tissue from sampling region 3. Subset meaning: tumor region T3, left-lateral pole. The receptors stem from a middle-aged man with primary liver carcinoma and hepatitis B virus infection.

Comment on this clonotype: In this CDR3 the conserved last residue, phenylalanine or tryptophan, is missing, so a read error is likely. V is TRBV11-2 and J is TRBJ2-5, with 7 bases fitting TRBD1. Germline lookup yields CDR1 SGHAT and CDR2 FQNNGV. This CDR3 is built from 14 residues. The CDR3 nucleotides are TGTCCCAGCGGCCTAGGGACAGTACAAGAGACCCAGTACTCC. It is translated as CPSGLGTVQETQYS.

The CDR3 is CASSLSGRRLGEQFF. CDR3 coding DNA: TGTGCCAGCAGCTTGTCTGGCAGGAGGTTGGGCGAGCAGTTCTTC. The chain is built from TRBV5-5 and TRBJ2-1; the D gene is possibly TRBD2 (5 bases). Germline V lookup: CDR1 SGHKS, CDR2 YYEKEE (reference sequence). This CDR3 contains 15 residues. V was clipped by 1 base and J by 10 bases, with 18 bases between them.

Comment on this clonotype: One end of the junction varies from germline; a read error may be responsible. J is TRBJ2-7 and V is TRBV5-1, with D unresolved. CDR3 length: 14 amino acids. CDR1 is SGHRS and CDR2 is YFSETQ in the germline V gene. CDR3 loop: CACSLGPGSYEQYF. CDR3 in DNA: TGCGCCTGCAGCTTGGGCCCAGGTTCCTACGAGCAGTACTTC. Complete variable domain (other parts from reference TRBV5-1 and TRBJ2-7): KAGVTQTPRYLIKTRGQQVTLSCSPISGHRSVSWYQQTPGQGLQFLFEYFSETQRNKGNFPGRFSGRQFSNSRSEMNVSTLELGDSALYLCACSLGPGSYEQYFGPGTRLTVT.

V gene TRBV6-5 combines with J gene TRBJ2-2; D possibly corresponds to TRBD1 (5 bases). CDR1 and CDR2 (germline): MNHEY, SVGAGI. This CDR3 comprises 15 residues. Trimming took off 7 bases at V and 7 bases at J, with 19 bases between the two ends. The CDR3 nucleotides are TGTGCCAGCATTTATGATCCAGCCAGGGACGGGGAGCTGTTTTTT. This codes for CASIYDPARDGELFF.

A note on this clonotype: The junction shows a germline mismatch at one end, possibly a read error. This chain links TRBV11-2 with TRBJ2-5, with D tentatively TRBD2 (6 bases). CDR3 length: 15 residues. The germline V gene encodes CDR1 SGHAT and CDR2 FQNNGV. The CDR3 loop is CASSPQLASKETQCF. The CDR3 DNA follows: TGTGCCAGCAGCCCTCAACTAGCTTCTAAAGAGACCCAGTGCTTC.

This clonotype was seen many times. This rearrangement joins TRBV30 to TRBJ2-1; 9 bases map to TRBD1. Germline assignment: CDR1 GTSNPN and CDR2 SVGIG (reference sequence). V dropped 6 bases and J dropped 9; count of bases not matched to a gene: 15. This CDR3 is built from 15 residues. The CDR3 region has the DNA TGTGCCTGCACAAAACCAGAAGGGACAGGGATTGAGCAGTTCTTC. It translates to CACTKPEGTGIEQFF.

About this clonotype itself: Because the CDR3 is missing its conserved closing phenylalanine or tryptophan, this is likely a read error. V and J are TRBV29-1 and TRBJ2-2; 7 bases align to TRBD1. Germline CDR1 and CDR2: SQVTM and ANQGSEA. The CDR3 is 15 amino acids. V lost 6 bases, J lost 0 bases, and 7 bases stayed unmatched. CDR3 region: CSVEKGQSNTGELFL. For the CDR3, the DNA is TGCAGCGTCGAGAAGGGACAGTCGAACACCGGGGAGCTGTTTCTT.

The chain recombines TRBV6-6 with TRBJ2-7; 7 bases fit TRBD1. Trimming removed 0 bases from V and 9 bases from J; junction bases left unmatched: 11. Germline CDR1 MNHNY, CDR2 SVGAGI (reference sequence). The CDR3 sequence is 15 residues long. CDR3 residues: CASSYSIGGYDGQYF. The CDR3, as DNA: TGTGCCAGCAGTTACTCTATAGGGGGCTATGACGGGCAGTACTTC.

By proportion, this clonotype is medium-sized. The V and J genes are TRBV6-5 and TRBJ1-5; no clear D gene. Germline CDR1 reads MNHEY; CDR2 reads SVGAGI. V dropped 2 bases and J dropped 2 bases, with 7 bases sitting between them. This CDR3 is built from 14 residues. DNA for the CDR3: TGTGCCAGCAGTTACAGGTCTGGCAATCAGCCCCAGCATTTT. As protein: CASSYRSGNQPQHF.

On this clonotype: The CDR3 end shows no conserved phenylalanine or tryptophan, and so a read error is likely. This rearrangement joins TRBV11-2 to TRBJ2-5; TRBD2 matches 10 bases. Germline loops: CDR1 SGHAT, CDR2 FQNNGV. CDR3 size: 18 residues. CDR3 DNA: TGTACCAGCAGCTTACGTCCTGGACTAGCGGCGTACCAAGAGATCCAGTACTAC. Translated: CTSSLRPGLAAYQEIQYY.

Comment on this clonotype: Its ends do not fully match the called genes, so a read error is possible. The chain links TRBV7-8 to TRBJ2-7, with 10 bases identical to TRBD2. The CDR3 consists of 15 residues. Germline V lookup: CDR1 SGHVS, CDR2 FQNEAQ. The CDR3 region is CASSLGLAGVNEQYF. CDR3 in DNA: TGTGCCAGCAGCTTAGGTCTAGCGGGAGTAAACGAGCAGTACTTT.

The count of this clonotype is one. No conserved phenylalanine or tryptophan is present at the end of the CDR3, so a read error is the likely explanation. The chain is built from TRBV10-3 and TRBJ2-7; 7 bases line up with TRBD2. This CDR3 spans 15 amino acids. Per germline, CDR1 ENHRY and CDR2 SYGVKD. The CDR3 reads CAISDPPGLDYEQYL. Here the CDR3 DNA reads TGTGCTATCAGTGACCCCCCAGGACTAGACTACGAGCAGTACCTC.

This clonotype has a single count. The chain employs TRBV12-5 and TRBJ2-3; D unclear. Deletions cut 4 bases from V and 5 bases from J, with 4 bases between. Germline-derived CDR1 and CDR2 are LGHNT and FRNRAP. There are 11 residues in the CDR3. The CDR3: CASGWEDTQYF. CDR3 bases: TGTGCTAGTGGTTGGGAAGATACGCAGTATTTT.

J is TRBJ1-2 and V is TRBV5-6; 8 bases are a match to TRBD1. Losses at the gene ends were 2 bases for V and 5 bases for J; bases not matched to a gene: 11. This CDR3 contains 16 residues. Germline V gene data show CDR1 as SGHDT and CDR2 as YYEEEE. The CDR3 protein is CASSFEQGQAYYGYTF. In DNA, the CDR3 is TGTGCCAGCAGCTTTGAACAGGGACAGGCGTATTATGGCTACACCTTC.

The chain recombines TRBV28 with TRBJ1-4; D perhaps matches TRBD1 (6 bases). The CDR3 runs 15 residues. CDR1 is MDHEN, CDR2 SYDVKM, per germline. V lost 2 bases to trimming and J lost 3 bases, with 10 bases between them. The CDR3 sequence: CASSLDRGPNEKLFF. DNA for the CDR3: TGTGCCAGCAGTTTAGATCGGGGGCCTAATGAAAAACTGTTTTTT. Full variable domain (outside the CDR3, taken from reference TRBV28 and TRBJ1-4): DVKVTQSSRYLVKRTGEKVFLECVQDMDHENMFWYRQDPGLGLRLIYFSYDVKMKEKGDIPEGYSVSREKKERFSLILESASTNQTSMYLCASSLDRGPNEKLFFGSGTQLSVL.

This clonotype appeared once. The junction shows a germline mismatch at one end, possibly a read error. The CDR3 loop reads CASSSKDRGETEGFF. Here the CDR3 DNA reads TGTGCCAGCAGCTCTAAGGACAGGGGAGAAACTGAAGGTTTCTTT. This chain uses TRBV7-6 with TRBJ1-1; 9 bases are a match to TRBD1. The CDR3 runs to 15 residues. CDR1 and CDR2 from the germline V gene are SGHVS and FNYEAQ.

With regard to this clonotype: A read error is likely, as this CDR3 ends without the conserved phenylalanine or tryptophan. The limits of the CDR3 on the DNA are not certain, so only TCRdb's listed CDR3 is given. The gene calls are TRBV11-2 and TRBJ2-7; TRBD2, the D gene given by the table, was not confirmed from the DNA. From germline, CDR1 is SGHAT and CDR2 FQNNGV. The CDR3 extends over 15 residues, inclusive of both ends. The CDR3 is CASSLDRGQSYELYL.

Worth noting for this clonotype: The conserved closing phenylalanine or tryptophan is absent in this CDR3, likely reflecting a read error. V usage is TRBV12-3 or TRBV12-4 and J usage is TRBJ1-1; D unclear. CDR3 length: 14 amino acids. The CDR3 DNA is TGTGCCGGCAGTCCCCGGGGATCGAACACTGAAGCTTTCTAT. Its translation is CAGSPRGSNTEAFY.

Of note for this clonotype: The missing conserved phenylalanine or tryptophan at the end of this CDR3 makes a read error likely. The chain carries TRBV7-8 and TRBJ2-2; D not certain. This CDR3 has 12 amino acids. CDR1 and CDR2 (germline): SGHVS, FQNEAQ. The CDR3 here is CASSFRAGELFL. The CDR3 DNA reads as TGCGCCAGCAGCTTTAGAGCGGGGGAGCTGTTTCTT.

Remarks on this clonotype: This may arise from a read error, as a much more abundant clone is one base away. The genes are TRBV28 and TRBJ2-2; weak D call: TRBD2 (5 bases). V shed 6 bases and J shed 4 bases, with 15 bases lying between them. This CDR3 is built from 15 residues. Germline CDR1 reads MDHEN; CDR2 reads SYDVKM. DNA for the CDR3: TGTGCCAGCAGCCCCCTCTGGAGGCGCACCGGGGAGCTGTTTTTT. Translating gives CASSPLWRRTGELFF.

The CDR3 region has the DNA TGTGCCATCAGTGAAACTTTTGGGGATACGCAGTATTTT. This gives the protein CAISETFGDTQYF. The rearrangement joins TRBV10-3 to TRBJ2-3; D gene uncertain. There are 13 residues in the CDR3. Germline CDR1 and CDR2: ENHRY and SYGVKD. Trimming took off 3 bases at V and 6 bases at J, with 10 bases between the two ends.

This clonotype came up a few times. A much larger clone lies one base from this, so it may be a read error. This chain links TRBV14 with TRBJ1-2; 9 bases map to TRBD1. The CDR3 runs to 14 residues. Germline CDR1 is SGHDN and CDR2 is FVKESK. CDR3 amino acids: CAGSRRTGDGGYTF. DNA for the CDR3: TGTGCCGGCAGCCGTCGGACAGGGGATGGTGGCTACACCTTC.

This sequence joins TRBV9 and TRBJ1-1; D call uncertain. Germline CDR1 reads SGDLS; CDR2 reads YYNGEE. The CDR3 is 12 residues long. Trimming took off 3 bases at V and 2 bases at J, with 5 bases between the two ends. The CDR3 DNA reads as TGTGCCAGCAGCGATTACAACACTGAAGCTTTCTTT. Translating it yields CASSDYNTEAFF.

V usage is TRBV11-2 and J usage is TRBJ2-7, with a tentative D call TRBD2 (6 bases). Per the germline V gene, CDR1 is SGHAT and CDR2 is FQNNGV. CDR3 length equals 15 residues. Deletions cut 5 bases from V and 5 bases from J, with 19 bases between. For the CDR3, the DNA is TGTGCCAGCAGCCAATATTTGGGAGGTGGCCACGAGCAGTACTTC. This encodes CASSQYLGGGHEQYF.

Note on this clonotype: A much larger clone differs by one base, so this may be a read error. The V call is TRBV24-1, the J call TRBJ2-1; a possible D gene is TRBD2 (6 bases). The germline V and J ends were trimmed by 8 bases and 0 bases, with 22 bases remaining between them. The CDR3 sequence is 18 residues long. CDR1 KGHDR and CDR2 SFDVKD come from the germline V gene. The CDR3 DNA is TGTGCCACCAATGTTAAGAGGCGGGTCGGGAGCTCCTACAATGAGCAGTTCTTC. It specifies CATNVKRRVGSSYNEQFF.

About this clonotype: At one end, the junction sequence differs from germline, possibly due to a read error. The chain uses TRBV27 and TRBJ2-2; D may be TRBD2 (6 bases). Germline CDR1 MNHEY, CDR2 SMNVEV (reference sequence). The CDR3 covers 12 residues. CDR3 sequence (DNA): TGTGCCAGCGGTTTGAACACCGGGGGTCTGTTTTTT. It yields the protein CASGLNTGGLFF.

As concerns this clonotype: This is likely a read error, given that the CDR3 carries no conserved phenylalanine or tryptophan at its end. The limits of the CDR3 on the DNA are not certain, so only TCRdb's listed CDR3 is given. This sequence joins TRBV10-2 and TRBJ2-3; the table calls TRBD1, which could not be checked here. The germline V gene encodes CDR1 WSHSY and CDR2 SAAADI. Both ends counted, the CDR3 spans 17 residues. CDR3 loop: CASSEWTSGRGADTKYS.

This clonotype was recorded only once. In this CDR3 the conserved last residue, phenylalanine or tryptophan, is missing, so a read error is likely. The chain couples TRBV11-2 to TRBJ1-5; D is unresolved. The CDR3 consists of 14 residues. Trimming shortened V by 5 bases and J by 10 bases, and 18 bases separated the two germline ends. CDR1 and CDR2 (germline): SGHAT, FQNNGV. For the CDR3, the DNA is TGTGCCAGCAGCACTGGACGGTTTCCCGATCCCCAGCATCTT. It translates to CASSTGRFPDPQHL.